The 22 T cell receptor beta chains presented below share a single source sample, sequenced in a study of shared clonotypes between healthy human individuals. Only in-frame clones appear in the TCRdb table, and some are missing; sequencing was by immunoSEQ multiplex PCR. The data show under 2,000,000 clones, over 85% seen once. Naive CD8 isolation took CD45RO-negative cells positively selected for CCR7 and excluded terminally differentiated effector memory CD45RA+ cells. Input material: naive CD8+ T cells sorted from blood. The receptors originated from a man aged 18 to 30 in good health.

The chain combines TRBV7-9 with TRBJ2-5; D might be TRBD1 (6 bases). The length of the CDR3 is 15 residues. V dropped 5 bases and J dropped 2 bases, with 15 bases sitting between them. Per germline, CDR1 SEHNR and CDR2 FQNEAQ (reference sequence). CDR3 region: CASSEPGEGQETQYF. CDR3 nucleotide sequence: TGTGCCAGCAGCGAACCAGGGGAAGGGCAAGAGACCCAGTACTTC.

The rearrangement links TRBV5-6 to TRBJ2-7; D might be TRBD1 (6 bases). Germline CDR1 is SGHDT and CDR2 is YYEEEE. Trimming cost V 1 base and J 5 bases, with 13 bases left between them. The CDR3 covers 14 residues. The CDR3 loop reads CASSLTGKPHEQYF. The CDR3 bases are TGTGCCAGCAGCTTGACAGGGAAGCCCCACGAGCAGTACTTC.

This chain links TRBV27 with TRBJ2-7, with D tentatively TRBD1 (6 bases). Per germline, CDR1 MNHEY and CDR2 SMNVEV (reference sequence). The CDR3 is made up of 15 amino acids. Trimming removed 3 bases at V and 0 bases at J, with 12 bases between. The CDR3 coding sequence is TGTGCCAGCAGTTTTCAGGGACACAGCTCCTACGAGCAGTACTTC. It is translated as CASSFQGHSSYEQYF.

V and J are TRBV27 and TRBJ2-3; no clear D. The germline V gene encodes CDR1 MNHEY and CDR2 SMNVEV (reference sequence). The CDR3 is 13 amino acids. V shed 0 bases and J shed 6 bases, with 7 bases lying between them. The CDR3 here is CASSLSGKDTQYF. CDR3 bases: TGTGCCAGCAGTTTATCAGGAAAGGATACGCAGTATTTT.

CDR3 nucleotide sequence: TGTGCCAGCAGTTACTCCGTTGGGGAGTCTAACTATGGCTACACCTTC. It specifies CASSYSVGESNYGYTF. The chain recombines TRBV6-5 with TRBJ1-2; D remains unclear. The CDR3 spans 16 residues. Trimming removed 0 bases at V and 0 bases at J, with 11 bases between. Germline CDR1 is MNHEY and CDR2 is SVGAGI.

The chain links TRBV10-3 to TRBJ1-2, with 7 bases lining up with TRBD1. CDR3 length equals 17 residues. Germline values: CDR1 ENHRY, CDR2 SYGVKD. With 0 bases clipped from V and 3 bases from J, the junction kept 10 bases outside the gene matches. The CDR3 nucleotides read TGTGCCATCAGTGAGTCCCTGACAGGGTCAACACACTATGGCTACACCTTC. Encoded protein: CAISESLTGSTHYGYTF.

The J gene is TRBJ2-5, the V gene TRBV6-5; 8 positions agree with TRBD1. V was pared by 4 bases and J by 5 bases, with 12 bases of the junction left unmatched. The germline V gene has CDR1 MNHEY and CDR2 SVGAGI. This CDR3 contains 16 residues. CDR3: CASSSLSQGAVETQYF. For the CDR3, the DNA is TGTGCCAGCAGTTCCCTATCTCAGGGGGCAGTGGAGACCCAGTACTTC.

The CDR3 DNA reads as TGTGCCAGCAGTTCAGTTGGGACTAGCGGGAGGACAGATACGCAGTATTTT. It translates to CASSSVGTSGRTDTQYF. J is TRBJ2-3 and V is TRBV27; 15 bases align to TRBD2. Germline CDR1 is MNHEY and CDR2 is SMNVEV (reference sequence). With 4 bases clipped from V and 3 bases from J, the junction kept 5 bases outside the gene matches. This CDR3 spans 17 amino acids.

The rearrangement joins TRBV9 to TRBJ2-1; the match to TRBD2 covers 7 bases. V gave up 0 bases and J gave up 3 bases; unmatched junction bases: 15. The CDR3 is made up of 19 amino acids. Germline CDR1 and CDR2: SGDLS and YYNGEE. The CDR3 loop is CASSVGHLDTRDYYNEQFF. The CDR3 DNA reads TGTGCCAGCAGCGTAGGTCATCTAGACACCAGGGACTACTACAATGAGCAGTTCTTC.

J is TRBJ1-1 and V is TRBV28; D possibly corresponds to TRBD1 (5 bases). V was clipped by 6 bases and J by 8 bases, with 13 bases between them. CDR3 length equals 12 residues. Germline V gene data show CDR1 as MDHEN and CDR2 as SYDVKM. CDR3 sequence (DNA): TGTGCCAGCAGCCCCGATGGGGCCGAAGCTTTCTTT. Its translation: CASSPDGAEAFF. The variable domain in full, with the rest retrieved from reference TRBV28 and TRBJ1-1, is DVKVTQSSRYLVKRTGEKVFLECVQDMDHENMFWYRQDPGLGLRLIYFSYDVKMKEKGDIPEGYSVSREKKERFSLILESASTNQTSMYLCASSPDGAEAFFGQGTRLTVV.

The genes are TRBV6-1 and TRBJ2-7; 10 nucleotides match TRBD1. V was pared by 8 bases and J by 0 bases, with 4 bases of the junction left unmatched. CDR1 is MNHNS, CDR2 SASEGT, per germline. The CDR3 is 14 amino acids. The CDR3 region has the DNA TGTGCCAGCTGGGGACAGGGGAGCTCCTACGAGCAGTACTTC. Its translation: CASWGQGSSYEQYF.

The chain couples TRBV27 to TRBJ2-5; the match to TRBD1 covers 7 bases. Germline CDR1 is MNHEY and CDR2 is SMNVEV (reference sequence). The V and J ends lost 6 bases and 3 bases, in that order; junction bases with no gene match: 4. CDR3 length: 13 residues. The CDR3 region has the DNA TGTGCCAGCAGCCAAACAGGGGAAGAGACCCAGTACTTC. This codes for CASSQTGEETQYF.

This chain links TRBV27 with TRBJ1-4, with D possibly TRBD1 on 6 matching bases. The CDR3 runs 16 residues. In germline, CDR1 is MNHEY, CDR2 SMNVEV (reference sequence). The V and J ends lost 8 bases and 1 base respectively, with 17 bases between them. The chain's CDR3 is CASPGRGRLTNEKLFF. DNA for the CDR3: TGTGCCAGCCCGGGCCGGGGGCGCCTAACTAATGAAAAACTGTTTTTT. The complete variable domain, with remaining parts taken from reference TRBV27 and TRBJ1-4, reads EAQVTQNPRYLITVTGKKLTVTCSQNMNHEYMSWYRQDPGLGLRQIYYSMNVEVTDKGDVPEGYKVSRKEKRNFPLILESPSPNQTSLYFCASPGRGRLTNEKLFFGSGTQLSVL.

The chain links TRBV6-5 to TRBJ2-7; no firm D call. The CDR3 totals 13 residues. Germline V gene data show CDR1 as MNHEY and CDR2 as SVGAGI. Between the trimmed V and J ends, which lost 4 bases and 4 bases, there was a span of 11 bases. The CDR3 DNA reads TGTGCCAGCAGTTCGGCCCGCTCTTACGAGCAGTACTTC. Translated: CASSSARSYEQYF.

This clone has only one observation. The chain has TRBV4-1 and TRBJ2-3, with 7 bases identical to TRBD2. CDR3 length: 16 amino acids. Trimming took 1 base from V and 0 from J; bases not matched to a gene: 4. Per the germline V gene, CDR1 is MGHRA and CDR2 is YSYEKL. The DNA of the CDR3 is TGCGCCAGCAGCCAAGTGGCAGCGGGGAGCACAGATACGCAGTATTTT. Residues: CASSQVAAGSTDTQYF.

This clone was detected only once. V gene TRBV7-6 combines with J gene TRBJ2-3; 10 bases fit TRBD2. The CDR3 is 17 amino acids. Germline CDR1 is SGHVS and CDR2 is FNYEAQ. With 3 bases clipped from V and 7 bases from J, the junction kept 13 bases outside the gene matches. CDR3 protein: CASSFSSPAGGPNTQYF. In nucleotides, the CDR3 is TGTGCCAGCAGCTTTTCCAGCCCAGCGGGAGGGCCGAATACGCAGTATTTT.

Comment on this clone: Other nucleotide sequences from this sample produce the same CDR3. The chain combines TRBV7-9 with TRBJ2-7, with 9 bases aligning to TRBD1. The CDR3 has 15 amino acids. V shed 1 base and J 2 bases; nucleotides not matched to a gene: 3. The germline V gene has CDR1 SEHNR and CDR2 FQNEAQ (reference sequence). The CDR3 nucleotides are TGTGCCAGCAGCTTAGGGCGACAGGGGGCCTACGAGCAGTACTTC. It translates to CASSLGRQGAYEQYF.

On this clone: Other DNA variants within this sample encode the same CDR3. V usage is TRBV27 and J usage is TRBJ2-7; 7 bases are shared with TRBD1. Trimming removed 1 base from V and 1 base from J; junction bases left unmatched: 1. The CDR3 runs to 14 residues. Germline V gene data show CDR1 as MNHEY and CDR2 as SMNVEV (reference sequence). In nucleotides, the CDR3 is TGTGCCAGCAGTTTATTGGGACAGTCCTACGAGCAGTACTTC. Translation gives CASSLLGQSYEQYF.

The rearrangement links TRBV7-2 to TRBJ2-3, with a tentative D call TRBD2 (7 bases). The CDR3 spans 13 residues. Trimming removed 1 base at V and 11 bases at J, with 13 bases between. Germline assignment: CDR1 SGHTA and CDR2 FQGNSA. Here the CDR3 reads CASSLVGGPEQYF. Written as DNA, the CDR3 is TGTGCCAGCAGCTTAGTGGGGGGGCCCGAGCAGTATTTT.

Points on this clone: The same CDR3 arises from other DNA sequences in this sample as well. This chain joins TRBV9 and TRBJ2-7; D uncertain. V lost 0 bases and J lost 4, with 5 bases in between. The CDR3 covers 12 residues. Germline CDR1 and CDR2: SGDLS and YYNGEE. As DNA, the CDR3 is TGTGCCAGCAGCGTAGAGGGTTACGAGCAGTACTTC. Its translation is CASSVEGYEQYF.

The chain couples TRBV6-1 to TRBJ2-2; D may be TRBD1 or TRBD2 (5 bases each). V was shortened by 0 bases and J by 6 bases, with 14 bases between the two germline ends. CDR3 size: 16 residues. CDR1 and CDR2 from the germline V gene are MNHNS and SASEGT. The CDR3 loop reads CASSEAWDHSAGELFF. CDR3 nucleotides: TGTGCCAGCAGTGAAGCTTGGGACCATTCTGCCGGGGAGCTGTTTTTT.

This sequence joins TRBV5-6 and TRBJ1-1; D possibly corresponds to TRBD1 (6 bases). Germline V gene lookup returns CDR1 SGHDT and CDR2 YYEEEE. This CDR3 is 14 amino acids long. Trimming removed 1 base at V and 5 bases at J, with 12 bases between. CDR3 protein: CASSLRGLGTEAFF. The CDR3 nucleotides read TGTGCCAGCAGCTTGAGGGGGTTGGGTACTGAAGCTTTCTTT.